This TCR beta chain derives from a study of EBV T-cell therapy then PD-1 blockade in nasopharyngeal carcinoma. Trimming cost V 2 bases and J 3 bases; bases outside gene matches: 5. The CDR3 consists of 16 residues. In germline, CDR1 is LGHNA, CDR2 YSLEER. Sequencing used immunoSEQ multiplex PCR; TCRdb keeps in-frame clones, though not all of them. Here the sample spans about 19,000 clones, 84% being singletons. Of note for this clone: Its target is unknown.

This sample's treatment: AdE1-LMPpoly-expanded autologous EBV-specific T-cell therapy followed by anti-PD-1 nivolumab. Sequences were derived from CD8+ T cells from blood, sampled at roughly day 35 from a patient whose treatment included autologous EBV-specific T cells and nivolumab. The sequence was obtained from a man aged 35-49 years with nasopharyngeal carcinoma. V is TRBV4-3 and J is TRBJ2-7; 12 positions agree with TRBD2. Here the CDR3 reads CASSQQLAGGDYEQYF. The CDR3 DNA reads TGCGCCAGCAGCCAACAGCTAGCGGGGGGGGACTACGAGCAGTACTTC.